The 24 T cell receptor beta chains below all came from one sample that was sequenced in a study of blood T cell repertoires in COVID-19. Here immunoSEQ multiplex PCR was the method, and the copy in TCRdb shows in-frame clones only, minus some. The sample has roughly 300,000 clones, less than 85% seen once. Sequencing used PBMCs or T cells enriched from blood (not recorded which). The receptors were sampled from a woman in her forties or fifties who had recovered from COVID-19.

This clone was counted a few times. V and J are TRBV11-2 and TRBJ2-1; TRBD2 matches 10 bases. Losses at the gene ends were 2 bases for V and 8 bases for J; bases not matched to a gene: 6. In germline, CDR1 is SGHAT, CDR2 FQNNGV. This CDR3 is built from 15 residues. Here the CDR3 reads CASSLSASGSYEQFF. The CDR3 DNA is TGTGCCAGCAGCTTATCGGCTAGCGGGAGCTATGAGCAGTTCTTC.

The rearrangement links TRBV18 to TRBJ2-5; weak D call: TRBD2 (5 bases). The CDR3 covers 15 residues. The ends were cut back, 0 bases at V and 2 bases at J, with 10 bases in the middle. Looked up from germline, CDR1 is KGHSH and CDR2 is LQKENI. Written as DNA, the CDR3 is TGTGCCAGCTCACCACCGAGGGCAGCGCAAGAGACCCAGTACTTC. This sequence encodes CASSPPRAAQETQYF.

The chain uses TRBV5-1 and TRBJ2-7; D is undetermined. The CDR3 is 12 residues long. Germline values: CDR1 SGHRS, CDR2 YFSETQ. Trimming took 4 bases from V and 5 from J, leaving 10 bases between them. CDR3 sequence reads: CASSPRANEQYF. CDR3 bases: TGCGCCAGCAGCCCCCGTGCGAACGAGCAGTACTTC.

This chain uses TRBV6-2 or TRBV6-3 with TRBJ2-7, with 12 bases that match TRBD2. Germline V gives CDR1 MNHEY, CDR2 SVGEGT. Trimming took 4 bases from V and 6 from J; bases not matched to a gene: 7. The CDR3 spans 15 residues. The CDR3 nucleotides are TGTGCCAGCAGTTCCTGGACTAGCGGGACGGGCGAGCAGTACTTC. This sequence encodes CASSSWTSGTGEQYF.

The CDR3 bases are TGCAGCGTTGAAGTCGGTGGTCTAGGTTTCTTC. It is translated as CSVEVGGLGFF. The chain has TRBV29-1 and TRBJ2-1; D gene unclear. CDR1 and CDR2 (germline): SQVTM, ANQGSEA. The V end lost 1 base, the J end lost 16 bases, and 14 bases lay between the germline ends. This CDR3 has 11 amino acids.

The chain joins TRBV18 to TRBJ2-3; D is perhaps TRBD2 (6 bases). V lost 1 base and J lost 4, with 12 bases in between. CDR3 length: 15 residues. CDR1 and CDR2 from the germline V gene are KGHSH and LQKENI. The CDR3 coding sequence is TGTGCCAGCTCACCACGGACTATCGTCGCAGATACGCAGTATTTT. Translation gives CASSPRTIVADTQYF. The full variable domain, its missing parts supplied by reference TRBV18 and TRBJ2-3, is NAGVMQNPRHLVRRRGQEARLRCSPMKGHSHVYWYRQLPEEGLKFMVYLQKENIIDESGMPKERFSAEFPKEGPSILRIQQVVRGDSAAYFCASSPRTIVADTQYFGPGTRLTVL.

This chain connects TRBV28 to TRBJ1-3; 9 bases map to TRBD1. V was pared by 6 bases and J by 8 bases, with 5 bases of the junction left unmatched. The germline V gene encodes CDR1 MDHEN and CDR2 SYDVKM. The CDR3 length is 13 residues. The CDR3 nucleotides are TGTGCCAGCAGGCCGGGACAGGGACACACCATATATTTT. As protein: CASRPGQGHTIYF.

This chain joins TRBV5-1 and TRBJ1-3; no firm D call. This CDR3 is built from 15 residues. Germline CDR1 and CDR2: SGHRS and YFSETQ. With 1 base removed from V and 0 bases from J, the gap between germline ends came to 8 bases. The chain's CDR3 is CASSLSTGSGNTIYF. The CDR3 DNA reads TGCGCCAGCAGCTTGTCTACCGGCTCTGGAAACACCATATATTTT.

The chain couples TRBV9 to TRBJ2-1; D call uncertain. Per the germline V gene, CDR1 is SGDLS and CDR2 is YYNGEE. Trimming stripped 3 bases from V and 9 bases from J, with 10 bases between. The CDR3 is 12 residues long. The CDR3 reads CASSAPVGEQFF. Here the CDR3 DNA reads TGTGCCAGCAGCGCGCCGGTCGGTGAGCAGTTCTTC.

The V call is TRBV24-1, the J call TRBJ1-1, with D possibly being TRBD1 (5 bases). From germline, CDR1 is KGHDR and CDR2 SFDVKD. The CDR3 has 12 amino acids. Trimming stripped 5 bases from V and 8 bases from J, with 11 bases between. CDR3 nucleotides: TGTGCCACCAGTGGTGCCCAGGGAGAAGCTTTCTTT. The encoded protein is CATSGAQGEAFF.

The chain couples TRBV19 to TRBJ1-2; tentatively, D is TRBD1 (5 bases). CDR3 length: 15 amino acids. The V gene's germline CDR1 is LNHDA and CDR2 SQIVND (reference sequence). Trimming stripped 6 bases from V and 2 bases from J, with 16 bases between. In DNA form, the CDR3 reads TGTGCCAGTAGAGCAACAGGCGATACAAACTATGGCTACACCTTC. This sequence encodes CASRATGDTNYGYTF.

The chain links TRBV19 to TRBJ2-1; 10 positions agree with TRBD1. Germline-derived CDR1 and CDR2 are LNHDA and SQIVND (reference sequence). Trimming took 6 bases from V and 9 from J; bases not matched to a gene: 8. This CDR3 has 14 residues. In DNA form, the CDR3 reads TGTGCCAGTAGCCAGATGACAGGGGGCACTGAGCAGTTCTTC. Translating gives CASSQMTGGTEQFF.

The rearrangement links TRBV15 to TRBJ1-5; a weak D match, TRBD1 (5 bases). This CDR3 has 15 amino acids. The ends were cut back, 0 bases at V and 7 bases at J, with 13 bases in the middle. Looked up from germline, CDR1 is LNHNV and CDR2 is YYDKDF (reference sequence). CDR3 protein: CATSRDKGQGQPQHF. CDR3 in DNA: TGTGCCACCAGCAGAGATAAGGGCCAGGGACAGCCCCAGCATTTT.

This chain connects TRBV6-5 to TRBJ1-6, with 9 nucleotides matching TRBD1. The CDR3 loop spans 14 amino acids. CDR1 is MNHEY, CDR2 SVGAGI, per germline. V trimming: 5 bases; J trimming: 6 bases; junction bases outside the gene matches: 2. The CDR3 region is CASSPDRGNSPLHF. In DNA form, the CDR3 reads TGTGCCAGCAGTCCGGACAGGGGTAATTCACCCCTCCACTTT.

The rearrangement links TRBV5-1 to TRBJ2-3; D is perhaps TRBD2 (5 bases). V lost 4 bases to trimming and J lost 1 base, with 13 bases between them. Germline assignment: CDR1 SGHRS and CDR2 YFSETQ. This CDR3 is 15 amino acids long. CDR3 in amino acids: CASSAGPTRTDTQYF. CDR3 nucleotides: TGCGCCAGCAGCGCGGGCCCGACCCGCACAGATACGCAGTATTTT. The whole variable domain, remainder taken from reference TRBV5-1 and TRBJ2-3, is KAGVTQTPRYLIKTRGQQVTLSCSPISGHRSVSWYQQTPGQGLQFLFEYFSETQRNKGNFPGRFSGRQFSNSRSEMNVSTLELGDSALYLCASSAGPTRTDTQYFGPGTRLTVL.

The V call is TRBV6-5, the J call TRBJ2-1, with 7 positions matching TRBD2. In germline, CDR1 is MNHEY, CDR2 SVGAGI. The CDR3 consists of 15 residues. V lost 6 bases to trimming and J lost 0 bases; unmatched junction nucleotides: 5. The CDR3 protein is CASRRGGSSYNEQFF. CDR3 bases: TGTGCCAGCAGGCGCGGGGGTAGCTCCTACAATGAGCAGTTCTTC.

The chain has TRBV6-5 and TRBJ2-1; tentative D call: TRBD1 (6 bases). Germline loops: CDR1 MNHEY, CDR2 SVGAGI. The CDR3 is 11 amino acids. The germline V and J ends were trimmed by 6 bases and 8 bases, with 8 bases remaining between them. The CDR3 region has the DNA TGTGCCAGCAGCAGGGGCTATGAGCAGTTCTTC. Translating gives CASSRGYEQFF.

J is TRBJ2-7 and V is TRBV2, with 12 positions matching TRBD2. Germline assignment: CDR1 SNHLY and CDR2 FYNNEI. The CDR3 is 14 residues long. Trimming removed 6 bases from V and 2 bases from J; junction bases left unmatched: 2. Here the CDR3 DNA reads TGTGCCAGCAGCAGGACTAGCGGGGCCTACGAGCAGTACTTC. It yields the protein CASSRTSGAYEQYF.

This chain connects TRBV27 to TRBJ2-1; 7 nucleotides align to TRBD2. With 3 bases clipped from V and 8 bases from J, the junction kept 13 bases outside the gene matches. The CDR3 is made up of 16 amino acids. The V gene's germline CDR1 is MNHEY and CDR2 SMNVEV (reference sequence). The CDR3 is CASSLGARGRVYEQFF. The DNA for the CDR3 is TGTGCCAGCAGTTTGGGCGCGCGAGGGAGGGTTTATGAGCAGTTCTTC.

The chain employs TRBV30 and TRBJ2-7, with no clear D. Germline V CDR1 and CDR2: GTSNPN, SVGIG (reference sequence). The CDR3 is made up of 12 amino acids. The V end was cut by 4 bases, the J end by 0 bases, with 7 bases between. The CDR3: CAWTTGSYEQYF. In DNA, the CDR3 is TGTGCCTGGACCACCGGCTCCTACGAGCAGTACTTC.

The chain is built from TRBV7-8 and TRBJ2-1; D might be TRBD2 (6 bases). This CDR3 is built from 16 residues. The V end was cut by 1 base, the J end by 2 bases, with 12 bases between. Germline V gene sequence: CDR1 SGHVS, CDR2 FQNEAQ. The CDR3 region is CASSLDGGMTYNEQFF. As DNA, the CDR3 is TGTGCCAGCAGCTTAGACGGGGGAATGACCTACAATGAGCAGTTCTTC.

The CDR3 nucleotides read TGCGCCAGCAGCCAAGCAGTACAGGGATACTATGGCTACACCTTC. It codes for CASSQAVQGYYGYTF. V is TRBV4-3 and J is TRBJ1-2; maybe TRBD1 (6 bases). This CDR3 has 15 amino acids. V was cut by 1 base and J by 3 bases, with 12 bases left in between. Germline lookup yields CDR1 LGHNA and CDR2 YSLEER.

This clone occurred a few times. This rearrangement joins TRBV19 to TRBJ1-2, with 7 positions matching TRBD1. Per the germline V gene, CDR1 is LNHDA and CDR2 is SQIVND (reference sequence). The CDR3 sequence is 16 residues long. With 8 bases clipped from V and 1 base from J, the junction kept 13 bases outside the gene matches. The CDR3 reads CASLTNGQANNYGYTF. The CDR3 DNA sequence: TGTGCCAGTCTTACCAATGGACAGGCCAATAACTATGGCTACACCTTC. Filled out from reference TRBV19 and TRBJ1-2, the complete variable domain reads DGGITQSPKYLFRKEGQNVTLSCEQNLNHDAMYWYRQDPGQGLRLIYYSQIVNDFQKGDIAEGYSVSREKKESFPLTVTSAQKNPTAFYLCASLTNGQANNYGYTFGSGTRLTVV.

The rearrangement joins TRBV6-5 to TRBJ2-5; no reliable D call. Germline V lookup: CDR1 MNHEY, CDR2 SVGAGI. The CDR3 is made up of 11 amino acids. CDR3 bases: TGTGCTATCAGGCGCCAAGAGACCCAGTACTTC. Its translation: CAIRRQETQYF.